Listed below are T cell receptor beta chains from one sample, sequenced in a study of T-cell reconstitution after alpha-beta-depleted transplantation in children. MiXCR was run by TCRdb on the PCR reads, yielding one entry per CDR3 protein. The table lists approximately 82,000 distinct CDR3 sequences, 15% to 20% of them singletons. The material sequenced was PBMCs, mostly from graft donor cells, taken 360 days after TCRalphabeta/CD19-depleted stem cell transplant. The receptors were sampled from a male patient aged 2-10 years who had a stem cell transplant for acute lymphoblastic leukemia, so the T cells may come from the graft donor. Each CDR3 is given with its conserved first and last residue. Each record gives: V gene, clone size, CDR3 length, J gene, D gene, CDR3 DNA, CDR3 protein. A D gene is named only where the DNA matches it firmly. Where a row states a size, it is once, few, many or the class of an expanded clone; other rows omit it.

>TRBV24-1|few|16|TRBJ2-1|TRBD1
TGTGCCACCAGTGTTGAATGGGACAGCTCCTACAATGAGCAGTTCTTC
CATSVEWDSSYNEQFF
>TRBV7-2|.|16|TRBJ2-5|.
TGTGCCAGCAGCTCCCAGCCGGTTCGGTACCAAGAGACCCAGTACTTC
CASSSQPVRYQETQYF
>TRBV5-1|.|17|TRBJ2-1|.
TGCGCCAGCAGCAAGAAAGGGAACCACCCACTATACAATGAGCAGTTCTTC
CASSKKGNHPLYNEQFF
>TRBV11-1|.|18|TRBJ2-6|.
TGTGCCAGCAGCTTAGGCAGGGCCTATAGCTCTGGGGCCAACGTCCTGACTTTC
CASSLGRAYSSGANVLTF
>TRBV12-5|few|17|TRBJ2-1|.
TGTGCTAGTGGTTTGGTACCCCTACCCCCAATCCACAATGAGCAGTTCTTC
CASGLVPLPPIHNEQFF
>TRBV12-3/TRBV12-4|few|18|TRBJ2-1|TRBD2
TGTGCCAGCAGCCACCCTAATACTGTAACTAGCGGGAGTAATGAGCAGTTCTTC
CASSHPNTVTSGSNEQFF
>TRBV10-3|many|16|TRBJ2-7|TRBD2
TGTGCCATCAGTGAGGAATCTAGCGGGTTGCCCTACGAGCAGTACTTC
CAISEESSGLPYEQYF
>TRBV7-3|.|21|TRBJ2-7|TRBD1
TGTGCCAGCAGCTTAAGTTTTAGCGGGACAGGGGTAGAGAAGAGCGCTCACGAGCAGTACTTC
CASSLSFSGTGVEKSAHEQYF
>TRBV5-1|few|16|TRBJ2-1|TRBD2
TGCGCCAGCAGCTTGGTGGGACTAGCTAGCTACAATGAGCAGTTCTTC
CASSLVGLASYNEQFF
>TRBV6-1|.|16|TRBJ2-5|TRBD2
TGTGCCAGCACCAAGTCCCTCGCGGGAGGCCAAGAGACCCAGTACTTC
CASTKSLAGGQETQYF
>TRBV20-1|few|13|TRBJ2-2|.
TGCAGTGCTAGAGATCGGAACACCGGGGAGCTGTTTTTT
CSARDRNTGELFF
>TRBV20-1|few|13|TRBJ2-7|.
TGCAGTGCTCTCAATGTGGGGGGTTACGAGCAGTACTTC
CSALNVGGYEQYF
>TRBV29-1|few|13|TRBJ1-1|.
TGCAGCGTTGCGAACAGGGCGAACACTGAAGCTTTCTTT
CSVANRANTEAFF
>TRBV30|many|15|TRBJ2-7|TRBD1
TGTGCCTGGAGTGTACTGGACAGGGGACCCAACGAGCAGTACTTC
CAWSVLDRGPNEQYF
>TRBV11-1|few|18|TRBJ2-7|TRBD2
TGTGCCAGCAGCTTAGGGACTAATAGCGGGAGAGGGTCCTACGAGCAGTACTTC
CASSLGTNSGRGSYEQYF
>TRBV6-1|few|16|TRBJ2-1|TRBD2
TGTGCCAGCAGGACTAGCGGGAACGTACAAGTCTATGAGCAGTTCTTC
CASRTSGNVQVYEQFF
>TRBV5-1|few|13|TRBJ2-5|.
TGCGCCAGCAGTCCCAGAACCCAAGAGACCCAGTACTTC
CASSPRTQETQYF
>TRBV5-5|.|12|TRBJ2-7|.
TGTGCCAGCCCCTTAGAAGTCTACGAGCAGTACTTC
CASPLEVYEQYF
>TRBV27|.|16|TRBJ2-7|TRBD2
TGTGCCAGCAGTTTATCAAAGCGGGAGGGCCCCGACGAGCAGTACTTC
CASSLSKREGPDEQYF
>TRBV12-3/TRBV12-4|many|12|TRBJ1-5|.
TGTGCCAGCAGTTTCCACAATCAGCCCCAGCATTTT
CASSFHNQPQHF
>TRBV5-1|many|13|TRBJ1-1|.
TGCGCCAGCAGCTTGGACGGTCACACTGAAGCTTTCTTT
CASSLDGHTEAFF
>TRBV5-6|.|17|TRBJ2-3|.
TGTGCCAGCAGCATCCCCGGGAGCTTCCTAGATACGGATACGCAGTATTTT
CASSIPGSFLDTDTQYF
>TRBV4-1|few|16|TRBJ2-1|TRBD2
TGCGCCAGCAGCCATCCTCGGGACTACCGCTACAATGAGCAGTTCTTC
CASSHPRDYRYNEQFF
>TRBV29-1|few|13|TRBJ2-1|TRBD2
TGCAGCGTCCGCGGGAGGGCTGAGAATGAGCAGTTCTTC
CSVRGRAENEQFF
>TRBV27|.|14|TRBJ2-2|.
TGTGCCAGCAGTTTACCCGGACTACCCGGGGAGCTGTTTTTT
CASSLPGLPGELFF
>TRBV4-2|many|15|TRBJ2-1|.
TGTGCCAGCAGCCAAGTTTCTAGCCTCTACAATGAGCAGTTCTTC
CASSQVSSLYNEQFF
>TRBV7-6|many|20|TRBJ2-1|TRBD2
TGTGCCAGCAGCTTAGACGAGGGTGTGCTAGCGGGAGGGCCGGGATATGAGCAGTTCTTC
CASSLDEGVLAGGPGYEQFF
>TRBV27|.|14|TRBJ2-3|TRBD1
TGTGCCAGCAGGCGACAGGGGGCAACAGATACGCAGTATTTT
CASRRQGATDTQYF
>TRBV5-1|.|15|TRBJ2-2|.
TGCGCCAGCAGCCCGGGACTTCCACCCCGGGGGGAGCTGTTTTTT
CASSPGLPPRGELFF
>TRBV29-1|.|14|TRBJ2-7|.
TGCAGCGTTGGGGTGGTGGCAGGGTTCCACGAGCAGTACTTC
CSVGVVAGFHEQYF
>TRBV7-9|.|11|TRBJ2-2|.
TGTGCCAGCAGCTTTCTCGGGGAGCTGTTTTTT
CASSFLGELFF
>TRBV6-1|few|14|TRBJ1-1|.
TGTGCCAGCAGGGAGGGGTTTTTGGACACTGAAGCTTTCTTT
CASREGFLDTEAFF
>TRBV9|many|13|TRBJ1-6|.
TGTGCCAGCAGCGCAGGGGTTGATTCACCCCTCCACTTT
CASSAGVDSPLHF
>TRBV7-2|.|13|TRBJ2-5|TRBD1
TGTGCCAGCAGCGGGACAGGCGGGGAGACCCAGTACTTC
CASSGTGGETQYF
>TRBV2|few|14|TRBJ2-7|.
TGTGCCAGCAGTAGACTCTACTTGGGTTACGAGCAGTACTTC
CASSRLYLGYEQYF
>TRBV29-1|.|17|TRBJ2-5|TRBD2
TGCAGCGTTGAAGTAGGGGGGCGGCTAGCGGGAAGAGAGACCCAGTACTTC
CSVEVGGRLAGRETQYF
>TRBV5-1|.|14|TRBJ2-7|.
TGCGCCAGCAGGTGGGGGGTAGGACCCTACGAGCAGTACTTC
CASRWGVGPYEQYF
>TRBV5-1|.|15|TRBJ2-1|TRBD2
TGCGCCAGCAGCTTGGTTGCGGGAGTCTACAATGAGCAGTTCTTC
CASSLVAGVYNEQFF
>TRBV5-1|.|16|TRBJ2-6|TRBD1
TGCGCCAGCAGCGACAGGGTGTTATCTGGGGCCAACGTCCTGACTTTC
CASSDRVLSGANVLTF
>TRBV5-1|many|16|TRBJ2-1|.
TGCGCCAGCAGCAAAGGCGACCGGGCGCTTTACAATGAGCAGTTCTTC
CASSKGDRALYNEQFF
>TRBV30|many|12|TRBJ2-5|.
TGTGCCTGGAGTGTTGATATCGAGACCCAGTACTTC
CAWSVDIETQYF
>TRBV11-3|few|16|TRBJ2-2|TRBD2
TGTGCCAGCAGCTTACCCCCCGGGACTAGACCCGGGGAGCTGTTTTTT
CASSLPPGTRPGELFF
>TRBV29-1|once|12|TRBJ2-7|.
TGCAGCGTTGCGGGAGCTCGATACGAGCAGTACTTC
CSVAGARYEQYF
>TRBV5-1|few|13|TRBJ1-2|TRBD1
TGCGCCAGCAGCGCCGGGACAGCCGGCGGCTACACCTTC
CASSAGTAGGYTF
>TRBV11-2|.|15|TRBJ2-5|.
TGTGCCAGCAGCTTAGGCAGGGTCCCGCAAGAGACCCAGTACTTC
CASSLGRVPQETQYF
>TRBV6-2/TRBV6-3|.|15|TRBJ2-7|.
TGTGCCAGCAGTTACTCCCGGTGGGCGTCCTACGAGCAGTACTTC
CASSYSRWASYEQYF
>TRBV20-1|.|13|TRBJ2-7|.
TGCAGTGCTATGGGGGACACCCCCTACGAGCAGTACTTC
CSAMGDTPYEQYF
>TRBV9|.|18|TRBJ2-1|.
TGTGCCAGCAGCGGTGGTGGTAAGGACAGTAGCCCCTACAATGAGCAGTTCTTC
CASSGGGKDSSPYNEQFF
>TRBV28|many|11|TRBJ1-1|TRBD1
TGTGCCAGCAGAGGGGGCTCTGAAGCTTTCTTT
CASRGGSEAFF
>TRBV2|.|17|TRBJ2-4|.
TGTGCCAGCAGTGGAAGGGTAGGGGCAAGGACCAAAAACATTCAGTACTTC
CASSGRVGARTKNIQYF
>TRBV4-1|few|16|TRBJ2-4|.
TGCGCCAGCAGCCAAGTAATCAGATCAGCCAAAAACATTCAGTACTTC
CASSQVIRSAKNIQYF
>TRBV5-1|many|15|TRBJ2-1|.
TGCGCCAGCAGCTGGGGGTGGTCACCGTACAATGAGCAGTTCTTC
CASSWGWSPYNEQFF
>TRBV2|.|14|TRBJ1-1|.
TGTGCCAGCAGTGTGGAGAGCGGTCACACTGAAGCTTTCTTT
CASSVESGHTEAFF
>TRBV29-1|.|15|TRBJ1-1|.
TGCAGCGTTGAAGATTTGGCAGGGATCATGACTGAAGCTTTCTTT
CSVEDLAGIMTEAFF
>TRBV20-1|.|14|TRBJ2-3|.
TGCAGTGCTAGTGGTTCGACTAGCACAGATACGCAGTATTTT
CSASGSTSTDTQYF
>TRBV7-8|.|16|TRBJ2-3|.
TGTGCCAGCAGCTTATCTTGGTCGGCAAAGACAGATACGCAGTATTTT
CASSLSWSAKTDTQYF
>TRBV10-2|.|15|TRBJ2-7|TRBD2
TGCGCCAGCACCGGTAGGGCTAGCGGGTCGTACGAGCAGTACTTC
CASTGRASGSYEQYF
>TRBV28|many|15|TRBJ1-1|.
TGTGCCAGCAACCCTTGGTCCAGGGCCGTAAAGGAAGCTTTCTTT
CASNPWSRAVKEAFF
>TRBV20-1|few|15|TRBJ2-2|TRBD2
TGCAGTGCAAGGACTAGCGGGAGAAACACCGGGGAGCTGTTTTTT
CSARTSGRNTGELFF